This T cell receptor beta chain is drawn from a study of cytomegalovirus exposure and HLA in healthy donors. PCR primers comprised 60 Vbeta and 13 Jbeta primers. The assay was immunoSEQ multiplex PCR, and TCRdb's table has in-frame clones only and misses some. The table has 100,000 to 140,000 clones, 73% seen once. Germline V CDR1 and CDR2: SNHLY, FYNNEI. This CDR3 is 12 amino acids long. Study-level points and caveats: TCR beta chain V- and J-gene trimming was linked, in a later analysis, to a missense variant in DCLRE1C. In a later analysis, productive TCRs from donors in an Asian-associated ancestry cluster reportedly carried fewer N-insertions than the cohort mean. A later look showed TCR association rates differing by HLA locus, highest for DRB1 and lowest for HLA-C.

A remark on this clone: Its target is not known.

Sequencing was performed on PBMCs. This chain uses TRBV2 with TRBJ2-5; D gene unclear. The tail of the sequence fits TRBJ2-7 better, so the J call may be wrong. The clonotype originates from a young man in good health and CMV-seronegative. CDR3 nucleotides: TGTGCCAGGGGCCCGGATCCTTACGAGCAGTACTTC. Its protein product is CARGPDPYEQYF.